This T cell receptor (beta chain) came from a study of blood T cell repertoires in COVID-19. The overall study: Whether acute or convalescent, the COVID-19 samples came from the United States, Italy and Spain. T cells, B-cell-depleted T cells, or PBMCs provided the cDNA or gDNA that served as material.

Authors' methods: Amplification from reference gene primers served as the basis for estimated nucleated cell counts. Data came from immunoSEQ multiplex PCR; TCRdb stores just in-frame clones and leaves some out. The DNA was the basis for D and trimming; V, J and clone size are from that table. Of about 70,000 clones detected, 60% to 80% appear once; the ten largest clones hold 8.5% to 10%. Sequencing input: peripheral blood. The sequence was obtained from a human donor in a cohort sampled during active COVID-19.

CDR3 sequence reads: CASSFGGANIQYF. The CDR3 DNA reads TGTGCCAGCAGCTTCGGGGGGGCAAACATTCAGTACTTC. The chain uses TRBV11-3 and TRBJ2-4; 8 bases are a match to TRBD2. Germline V gene data show CDR1 as SGHNT and CDR2 as YENEEA. The V and J ends lost 3 bases and 6 bases, in that order; junction bases with no gene match: 1. The CDR3 sequence is 13 residues long.